The T cell receptor beta chain under discussion was sequenced for a study of identical twins. Template switching added a universal primer binding site, and final cDNA carried unique molecular identifiers. Via MiXCR, TCRdb re-called the 5' RACE reads, giving one row per CDR3 protein. The sample consists of roughly 570,000 distinct CDR3 sequences, over 8.5% of them appearing once. This clonotype has ten or more counts. Its specificity is not known. V lost 4 bases to trimming and J lost 1 base, with 12 bases between them. The germline CDR1 and CDR2 sequences are SGHRS and YFSETQ. CDR3 length: 14 residues. Notes on the study in general: Within cord blood, abundant beta clonotypes carried fewer insertions, but memory repertoires showed no such trend.

The sample was also linked to a second study, of yellow fever vaccine responses in identical twins.

Source material: PBMCs. The chain has TRBV5-1 and TRBJ2-7; tentatively, D is TRBD1 (6 bases). The sequence was obtained from a woman aged 18-29 years in good health. CDR3 in amino acids: CASSLIQGSYEQYF. The CDR3 nucleotides are TGCGCCAGCAGCCTTATACAGGGATCCTACGAGCAGTACTTC.